The sequence of this TCR beta chain was determined in a study of blood T cell repertoires in COVID-19. At the level of the study: T cells, B-cell-depleted T cells, or PBMCs supplied cDNA or gDNA.

The data were produced by immunoSEQ multiplex PCR, yet TCRdb's version contains in-frame clones alone and is incomplete. The sample consists of 190,000 or so clones, around 87% of them appearing once. Germline assignment: CDR1 MDHEN and CDR2 SYDVKM. Between the trimmed V and J ends, which lost 1 base and 8 bases, there was a span of 21 bases. This CDR3 has 18 residues. This TCR was sampled from a man aged 40-49 years with active or convalescent COVID-19. Sequencing input: peripheral blood. The V call is TRBV28, the J call TRBJ1-6; tentative D call: TRBD1 (5 bases). The CDR3 here is CASSLFQGELLLDSPLHF. CDR3 in DNA: TGTGCCAGCAGTTTATTTCAAGGGGAACTCCTGTTGGATTCACCCCTCCACTTT. Complete variable domain (other parts from reference TRBV28 and TRBJ1-6): DVKVTQSSRYLVKRTGEKVFLECVQDMDHENMFWYRQDPGLGLRLIYFSYDVKMKEKGDIPEGYSVSREKKERFSLILESASTNQTSMYLCASSLFQGELLLDSPLHFGNGTRLTVT.